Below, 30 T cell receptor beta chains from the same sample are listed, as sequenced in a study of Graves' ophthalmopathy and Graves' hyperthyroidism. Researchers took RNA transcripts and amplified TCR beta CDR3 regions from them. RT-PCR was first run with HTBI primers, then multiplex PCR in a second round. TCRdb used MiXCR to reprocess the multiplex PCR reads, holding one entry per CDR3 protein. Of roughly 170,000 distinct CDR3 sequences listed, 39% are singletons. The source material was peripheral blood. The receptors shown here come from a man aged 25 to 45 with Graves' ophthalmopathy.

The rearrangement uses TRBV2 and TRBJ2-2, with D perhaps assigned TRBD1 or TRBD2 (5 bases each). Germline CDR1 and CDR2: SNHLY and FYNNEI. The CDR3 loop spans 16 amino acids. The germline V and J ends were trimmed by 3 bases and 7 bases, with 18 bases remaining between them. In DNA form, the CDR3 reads TGTGCCAGCAGTGACGGGTGGGGACGGCGAGGCGGGGAGCTGTTTTTT. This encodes CASSDGWGRRGGELFF.

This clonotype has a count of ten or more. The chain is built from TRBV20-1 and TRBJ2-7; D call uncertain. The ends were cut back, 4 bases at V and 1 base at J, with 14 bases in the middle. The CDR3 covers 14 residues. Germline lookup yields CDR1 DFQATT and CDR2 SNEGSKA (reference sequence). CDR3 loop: CSATQAVGSYEQYF. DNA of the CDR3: TGCAGTGCTACCCAAGCAGTAGGGTCCTACGAGCAGTACTTC.

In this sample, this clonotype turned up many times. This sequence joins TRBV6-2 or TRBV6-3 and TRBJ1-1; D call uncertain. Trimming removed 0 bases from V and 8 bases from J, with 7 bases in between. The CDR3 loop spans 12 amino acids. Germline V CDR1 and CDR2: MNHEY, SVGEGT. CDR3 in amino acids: CASSYSLGEAFF. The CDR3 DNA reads TGTGCCAGCAGTTACTCGCTGGGGGAAGCTTTCTTT.

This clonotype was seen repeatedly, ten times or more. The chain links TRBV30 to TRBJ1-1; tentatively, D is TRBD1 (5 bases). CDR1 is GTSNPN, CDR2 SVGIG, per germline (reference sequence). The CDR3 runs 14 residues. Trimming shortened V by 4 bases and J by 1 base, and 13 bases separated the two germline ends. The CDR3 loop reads CAWTVGGGNTEAFF. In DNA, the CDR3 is TGTGCCTGGACTGTAGGTGGGGGGAACACTGAAGCTTTCTTT.

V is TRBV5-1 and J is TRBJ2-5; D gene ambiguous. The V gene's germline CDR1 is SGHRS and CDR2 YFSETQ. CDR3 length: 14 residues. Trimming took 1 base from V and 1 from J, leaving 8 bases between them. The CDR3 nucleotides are TGCGCCAGCAGCTTGAGGAGCGTCCAAGAGACCCAGTACTTC. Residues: CASSLRSVQETQYF. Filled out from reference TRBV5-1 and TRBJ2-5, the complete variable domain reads KAGVTQTPRYLIKTRGQQVTLSCSPISGHRSVSWYQQTPGQGLQFLFEYFSETQRNKGNFPGRFSGRQFSNSRSEMNVSTLELGDSALYLCASSLRSVQETQYFGPGTRLLVL.

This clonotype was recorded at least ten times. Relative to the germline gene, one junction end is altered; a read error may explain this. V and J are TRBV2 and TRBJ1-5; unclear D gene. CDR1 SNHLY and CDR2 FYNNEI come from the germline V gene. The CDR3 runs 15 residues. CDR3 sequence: CASSVKGGGNQPQHF. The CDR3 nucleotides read TGCGCCAGCAGTGTAAAGGGAGGTGGCAATCAGCCCCAGCATTTT.

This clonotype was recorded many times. Here the CDR3 DNA reads TGTGCCAGCAGGATGGGACAGGGGGCGGGAGAGCAGTACTTC. Translation gives CASRMGQGAGEQYF. The V call is TRBV27, the J call TRBJ2-7; 12 nucleotides line up with TRBD1. Losses at the gene ends were 6 bases for V and 7 bases for J; bases not matched to a gene: 7. This CDR3 has 14 amino acids. From germline, CDR1 is MNHEY and CDR2 SMNVEV (reference sequence).

CDR3 DNA: TGTGCCATCAGTGAAGGGGGGACAGTTAACTATGGCTACACCTTC. The encoded protein is CAISEGGTVNYGYTF. The genes are TRBV10-3 and TRBJ1-2; TRBD1 matches at 7 bases. CDR1 is ENHRY, CDR2 SYGVKD, per germline. V was clipped by 3 bases and J by 1 base; unmatched bases: 5. The CDR3 covers 15 residues.

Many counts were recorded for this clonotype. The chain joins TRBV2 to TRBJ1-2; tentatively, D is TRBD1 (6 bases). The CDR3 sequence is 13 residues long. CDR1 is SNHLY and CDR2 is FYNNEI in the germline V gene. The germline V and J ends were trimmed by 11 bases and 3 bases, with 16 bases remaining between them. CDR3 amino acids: CAGLIRGDYGYTF. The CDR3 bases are TGTGCCGGGTTAATCAGGGGTGACTATGGCTACACCTTC.

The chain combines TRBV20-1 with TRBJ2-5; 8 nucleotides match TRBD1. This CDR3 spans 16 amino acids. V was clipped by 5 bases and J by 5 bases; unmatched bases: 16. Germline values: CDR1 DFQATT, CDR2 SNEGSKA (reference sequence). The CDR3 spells CSASGTGVGRFETQYF. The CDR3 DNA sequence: TGCAGTGCTTCCGGGACAGGAGTCGGGCGATTCGAGACCCAGTACTTC.

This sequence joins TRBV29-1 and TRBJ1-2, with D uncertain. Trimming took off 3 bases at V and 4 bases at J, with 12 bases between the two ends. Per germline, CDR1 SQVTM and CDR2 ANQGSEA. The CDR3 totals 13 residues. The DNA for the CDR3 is TGCAGCGTTGAGTCAGTCTCCACCTATGGCTACACCTTC. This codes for CSVESVSTYGYTF.

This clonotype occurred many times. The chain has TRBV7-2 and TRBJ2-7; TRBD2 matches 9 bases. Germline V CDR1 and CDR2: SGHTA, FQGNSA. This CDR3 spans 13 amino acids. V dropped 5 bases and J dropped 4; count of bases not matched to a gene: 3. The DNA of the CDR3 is TGTGCCAGCAGCATGACTAGCGGATACGAGCAGTACTTC. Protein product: CASSMTSGYEQYF.

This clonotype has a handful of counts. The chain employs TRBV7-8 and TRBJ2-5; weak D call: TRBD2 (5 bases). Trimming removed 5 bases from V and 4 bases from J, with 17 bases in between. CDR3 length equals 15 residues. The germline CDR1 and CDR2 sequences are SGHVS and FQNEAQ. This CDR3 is CASSMRSSGVETQYF. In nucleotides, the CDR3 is TGTGCCAGCAGCATGCGCTCAAGCGGAGTAGAGACCCAGTACTTC.

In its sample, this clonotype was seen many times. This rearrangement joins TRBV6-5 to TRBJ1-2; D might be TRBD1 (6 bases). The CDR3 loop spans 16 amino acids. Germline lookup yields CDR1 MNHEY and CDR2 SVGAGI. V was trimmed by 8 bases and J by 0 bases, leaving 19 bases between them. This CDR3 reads CASLSPRGVSNYGYTF. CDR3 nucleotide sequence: TGTGCCAGCCTGTCCCCCAGGGGTGTTTCTAACTATGGCTACACCTTC.

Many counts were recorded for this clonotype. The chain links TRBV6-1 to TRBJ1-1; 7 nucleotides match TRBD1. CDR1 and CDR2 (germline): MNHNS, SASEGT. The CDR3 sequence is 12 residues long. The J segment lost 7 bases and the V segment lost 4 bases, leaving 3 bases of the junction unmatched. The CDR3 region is CASSATGDEAFF. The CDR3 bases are TGTGCCAGCAGTGCTACAGGGGATGAAGCTTTCTTT.

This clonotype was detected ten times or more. The CDR3 protein is CASSYSRQGLAKNIQYF. The CDR3 nucleotides read TGTGCCAGCAGTTACTCGCGGCAGGGACTAGCCAAAAACATTCAGTACTTC. The chain joins TRBV6-2 or TRBV6-3 to TRBJ2-4; D possibly corresponds to TRBD2 (6 bases). Trimming removed 0 bases at V and 0 bases at J, with 12 bases between. CDR1 is MNHEY and CDR2 is SVGEGT in the germline V gene. The CDR3 runs 17 residues.

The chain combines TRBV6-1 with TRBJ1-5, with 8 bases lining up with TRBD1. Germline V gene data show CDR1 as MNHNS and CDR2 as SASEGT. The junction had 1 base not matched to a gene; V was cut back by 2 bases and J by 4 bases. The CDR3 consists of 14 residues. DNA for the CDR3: TGTGCCAGCAGTGAACAGGGGGCTAATCAGCCCCAGCATTTT. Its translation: CASSEQGANQPQHF.

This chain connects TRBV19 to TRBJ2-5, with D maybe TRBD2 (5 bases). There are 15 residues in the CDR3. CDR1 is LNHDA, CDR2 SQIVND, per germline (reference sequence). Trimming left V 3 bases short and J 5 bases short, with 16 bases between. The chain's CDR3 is CASSIPSEGRETQYF. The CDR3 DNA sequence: TGTGCCAGTAGTATCCCCTCCGAGGGCCGGGAGACCCAGTACTTC.

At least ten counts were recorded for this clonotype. CDR3 protein: CSATPPGGQETQYF. CDR3 DNA sequence: TGCAGTGCTACCCCCCCAGGGGGACAAGAGACCCAGTACTTC. J is TRBJ2-5 and V is TRBV20-1; TRBD1 aligns across 7 bases. J was trimmed by 2 bases and V by 4 bases; bases with no gene match: 7. The CDR3 is 14 amino acids. Looked up from germline, CDR1 is DFQATT and CDR2 is SNEGSKA (reference sequence).

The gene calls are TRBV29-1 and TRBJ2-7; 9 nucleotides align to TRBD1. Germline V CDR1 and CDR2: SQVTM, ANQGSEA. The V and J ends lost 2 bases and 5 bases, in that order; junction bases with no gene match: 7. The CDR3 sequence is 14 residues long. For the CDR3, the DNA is TGCAGCGTTGAATCGGGACAGGGAGGGCACGAGCAGTACTTC. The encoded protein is CSVESGQGGHEQYF.

The chain's CDR3 is CAWVPFGTSDGYTF. The DNA of the CDR3 is TGTGCCTGGGTCCCCTTCGGGACGTCGGATGGCTACACCTTC. V gene TRBV30 combines with J gene TRBJ1-2, with a weak D call TRBD1 (5 bases). Looked up from germline, CDR1 is GTSNPN and CDR2 is SVGIG (reference sequence). Trimming removed 5 bases at V and 6 bases at J, with 19 bases between. The CDR3 runs 14 residues.

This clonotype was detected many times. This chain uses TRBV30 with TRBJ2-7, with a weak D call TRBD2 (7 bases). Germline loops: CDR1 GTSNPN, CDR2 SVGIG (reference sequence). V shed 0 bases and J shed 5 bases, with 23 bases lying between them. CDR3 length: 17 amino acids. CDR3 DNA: TGTGCCTGGAGTGTACGCTTTAAGGGGGGGCACTCTGACGAGCAGTACTTC. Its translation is CAWSVRFKGGHSDEQYF.

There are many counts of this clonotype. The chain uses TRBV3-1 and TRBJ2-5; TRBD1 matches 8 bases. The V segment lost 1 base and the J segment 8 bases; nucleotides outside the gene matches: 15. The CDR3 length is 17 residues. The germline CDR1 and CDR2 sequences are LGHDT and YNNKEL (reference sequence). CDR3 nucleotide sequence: TGTGCCAGCAGCCAAGTGGGGGGATCCGGGACAGGACCTACCCAGTACTTC. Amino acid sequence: CASSQVGGSGTGPTQYF.

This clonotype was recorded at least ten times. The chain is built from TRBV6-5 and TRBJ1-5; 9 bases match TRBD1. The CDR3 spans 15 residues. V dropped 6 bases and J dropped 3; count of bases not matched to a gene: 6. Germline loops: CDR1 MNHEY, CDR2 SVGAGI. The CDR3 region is CASRSGTGNNQPQHF. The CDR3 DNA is TGTGCCAGCAGATCCGGGACAGGGAACAATCAGCCCCAGCATTTT.

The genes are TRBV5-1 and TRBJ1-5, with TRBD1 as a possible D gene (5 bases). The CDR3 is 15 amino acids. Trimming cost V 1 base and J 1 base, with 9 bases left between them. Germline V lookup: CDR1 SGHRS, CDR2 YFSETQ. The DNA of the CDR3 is TGCGCCAGCAGCTTGAATGGGGCGAGCAATCAGCCCCAGCATTTT. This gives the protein CASSLNGASNQPQHF.

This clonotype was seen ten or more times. The CDR3, as DNA: TGCAGTGCTAGGCGGGCAGGGCAGGAGACCCAGTACTTC. Translating gives CSARRAGQETQYF. V is TRBV20-1 and J is TRBJ2-5; tentatively, D is TRBD1 or TRBD2 (5 bases each). V lost 3 bases and J lost 5, with 13 bases in between. CDR1 is DFQATT, CDR2 SNEGSKA, per germline (reference sequence). The CDR3 is made up of 13 amino acids.

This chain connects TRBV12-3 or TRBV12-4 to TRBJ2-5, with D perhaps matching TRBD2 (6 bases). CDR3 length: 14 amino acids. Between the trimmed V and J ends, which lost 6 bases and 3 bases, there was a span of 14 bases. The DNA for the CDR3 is TGTGCCAGCAGAACGGGCGGAGGGGAAGAGACCCAGTACTTC. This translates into CASRTGGGEETQYF.

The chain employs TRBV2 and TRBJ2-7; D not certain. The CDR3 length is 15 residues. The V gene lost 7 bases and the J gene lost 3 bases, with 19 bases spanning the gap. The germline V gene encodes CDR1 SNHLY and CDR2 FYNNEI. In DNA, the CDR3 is TGTGCCAGCACCGGAAGAGGAGCGAAATACTACGAGCAGTACTTC. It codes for CASTGRGAKYYEQYF.

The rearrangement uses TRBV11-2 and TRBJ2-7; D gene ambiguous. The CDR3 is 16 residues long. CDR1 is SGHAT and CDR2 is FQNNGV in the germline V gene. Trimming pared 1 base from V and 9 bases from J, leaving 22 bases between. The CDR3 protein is CASSLGVSRRTTGQYF. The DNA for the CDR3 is TGTGCCAGCAGCTTAGGGGTTAGCCGCCGCACCACGGGGCAGTACTTC.

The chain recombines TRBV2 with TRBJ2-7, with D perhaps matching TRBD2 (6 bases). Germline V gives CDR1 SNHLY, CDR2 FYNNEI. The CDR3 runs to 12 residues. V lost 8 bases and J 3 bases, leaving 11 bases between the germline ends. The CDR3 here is CASRREDYEQYF. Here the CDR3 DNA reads TGTGCCAGCCGCAGGGAGGACTACGAGCAGTACTTC.